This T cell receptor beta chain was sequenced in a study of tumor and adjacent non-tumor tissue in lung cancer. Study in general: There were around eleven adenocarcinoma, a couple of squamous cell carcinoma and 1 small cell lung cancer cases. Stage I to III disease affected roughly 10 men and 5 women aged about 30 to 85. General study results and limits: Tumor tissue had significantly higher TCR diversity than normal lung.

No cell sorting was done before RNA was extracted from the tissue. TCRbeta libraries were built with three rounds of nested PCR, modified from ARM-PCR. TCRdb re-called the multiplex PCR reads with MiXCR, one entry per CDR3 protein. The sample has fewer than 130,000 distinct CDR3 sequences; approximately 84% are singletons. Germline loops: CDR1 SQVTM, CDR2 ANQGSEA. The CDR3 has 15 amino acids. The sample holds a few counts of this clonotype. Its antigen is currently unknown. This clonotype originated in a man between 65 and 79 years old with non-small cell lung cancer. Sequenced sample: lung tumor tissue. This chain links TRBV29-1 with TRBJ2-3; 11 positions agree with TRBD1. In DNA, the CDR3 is TGCAGTGTCGCGTCCGGGACAGGGGGAACAGATACGCAGTATTTT. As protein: CSVASGTGGTDTQYF.